These 22 T cell receptor beta chains share one sample of origin, sequenced in a study of graft-versus-host responses after intestinal transplantation (dated by TCRdb to the early 2020s). Reading the label with the study, this specimen's time point is: cells obtained before transplantation from donor or recipient. Their antigen targets remain unknown. To prepare the library, the immunoSEQ multiplex PCR assay was applied. In its TCRdb copy, this immuneACCESS table keeps in-frame sequences only and misses some clones. Where compared with another copy, unresolved V genes explain less than half of these, and the others have no known cause. The sample has 65,000 to 90,000 clones on record, more than 80% of them singletons. The ten most abundant clones make up 2.5% of the sample. The material sequenced was unstimulated CD8+ T cells sorted from spleen or lymph node cells, taken before intestinal transplant. Every receptor here comes from a human donor who received an intestinal transplant.

V is TRBV29-1 and J is TRBJ2-1, with D possibly TRBD1 on 8 matching bases. V was pared by 3 bases and J by 7 bases, with 19 bases between. This CDR3 spans 15 amino acids. CDR1 SQVTM and CDR2 ANQGSEA come from the germline V gene. The CDR3 bases are TGCAGCGTTGAGGTACAGGGGGGGATATGGAATGAGCAGTTCTTC. This codes for CSVEVQGGIWNEQFF.

Many counts were recorded for this clone. The chain carries TRBV2 and TRBJ2-2; no definite D call. Between the trimmed V and J ends, which lost 4 bases and 5 bases, there was a span of 11 bases. Germline V gives CDR1 SNHLY, CDR2 FYNNEI. CDR3 size: 14 residues. DNA for the CDR3: TGTGCCAGCAGTGCCATCGACATTACCGGGGAGCTGTTTTTT. Protein sequence: CASSAIDITGELFF.

The chain is built from TRBV6-1 and TRBJ2-1; 7 bases line up with TRBD2. Germline CDR1 reads MNHNS; CDR2 reads SASEGT. The length of the CDR3 is 15 residues. J lost 0 bases, V lost 2 bases, and 1 base had no gene match. CDR3 in amino acids: CASSESGISYNEQFF. In DNA form, the CDR3 reads TGTGCCAGCAGTGAAAGCGGGATCTCCTACAATGAGCAGTTCTTC.

This clone appeared once. The V call is TRBV10-2, the J call TRBJ2-3; TRBD2 agrees at 12 bases. Germline CDR1 is WSHSY and CDR2 is SAAADI. The J segment lost 5 bases and the V segment lost 7 bases, leaving 7 bases of the junction unmatched. The CDR3 is 15 amino acids. The CDR3, as DNA: TGCGCCAGCACCCGACTAGCGGGAGCGATAGATACGCAGTATTTT. It encodes CASTRLAGAIDTQYF.

The CDR3, as DNA: TGTGCCAGCAGCCTAACCGAAGGGTGGGGGCCCGGATATGAGCAGTTCTTC. Encoded protein: CASSLTEGWGPGYEQFF. The chain is built from TRBV4-2 and TRBJ2-1; possibly TRBD1 for D (6 bases). The CDR3 has 17 residues. Trimming stripped 4 bases from V and 8 bases from J, with 24 bases between. Germline values: CDR1 LGHNA, CDR2 YNFKEQ.

J is TRBJ2-5 and V is TRBV7-2; 8 nucleotides match TRBD1. J lost 4 bases, V lost 5 bases, and 9 bases had no gene match. Germline lookup yields CDR1 SGHTA and CDR2 FQGNSA. This CDR3 is 15 amino acids long. The CDR3 region is CASSPGQGRAETQYF. DNA of the CDR3: TGTGCCAGCAGCCCCGGACAGGGAAGGGCAGAGACCCAGTACTTC.

The chain recombines TRBV28 with TRBJ1-1, with 9 bases fitting TRBD1. The CDR3 contains 14 residues. Per germline, CDR1 MDHEN and CDR2 SYDVKM. V shed 6 bases, J shed 0 bases, and the junction held 2 bases outside the gene matches. The CDR3 nucleotides are TGTGCCAGCAGCAGGGACAGGGTGAACACTGAAGCTTTCTTT. It encodes CASSRDRVNTEAFF.

The chain uses TRBV15 and TRBJ1-2, with no clear D. The V gene lost 5 bases and the J gene lost 2 bases, with 15 bases spanning the gap. Germline values: CDR1 LNHNV, CDR2 YYDKDF (reference sequence). The CDR3 runs to 15 residues. For the CDR3, the DNA is TGTGCCACCAGCCTAGATCGGGATCTAAACTATGGCTACACCTTC. This gives the protein CATSLDRDLNYGYTF.

The rearrangement uses TRBV6-1 and TRBJ2-1, with 8 bases fitting TRBD1. The V segment lost 2 bases and the J segment 6 bases; nucleotides outside the gene matches: 9. CDR1 and CDR2 (germline): MNHNS, SASEGT. The length of the CDR3 is 16 residues. The CDR3 sequence is CASSEYSGQVFNEQFF. The CDR3 DNA reads TGTGCCAGCAGTGAATATTCGGGACAGGTATTCAATGAGCAGTTCTTC.

The chain has TRBV27 and TRBJ2-5; weak D call: TRBD2 (5 bases). Germline V gene data show CDR1 as MNHEY and CDR2 as SMNVEV (reference sequence). V was shortened by 5 bases and J by 4 bases, with 8 bases between the two germline ends. This CDR3 is built from 12 residues. CDR3 bases: TGTGCCAGCAGTCTAGCCTCAGAGACCCAGTACTTC. As protein: CASSLASETQYF.

This rearrangement joins TRBV5-4 to TRBJ2-5; D is uncertain. Germline V gene sequence: CDR1 SGHNT, CDR2 YYREEE (reference sequence). The CDR3 spans 11 residues. The V end lost 4 bases, the J end lost 5 bases, and 6 bases lay between the germline ends. This CDR3 is CASSPRETQYF. The CDR3 region has the DNA TGTGCCAGCAGCCCGAGGGAGACCCAGTACTTC.

The chain uses TRBV27 and TRBJ1-4; a possible D gene is TRBD1 (6 bases). V was trimmed by 3 bases and J by 5 bases, leaving 13 bases between them. The V gene's germline CDR1 is MNHEY and CDR2 SMNVEV (reference sequence). The CDR3 sequence is 15 residues long. The CDR3 sequence is CASSFGGRQNEKLFF. CDR3 nucleotide sequence: TGTGCCAGCAGTTTTGGGGGCAGGCAAAATGAAAAACTGTTTTTT.

The chain employs TRBV9 and TRBJ2-7; tentative D call: TRBD2 (6 bases). In germline, CDR1 is SGDLS, CDR2 YYNGEE. The V end lost 2 bases, the J end lost 5 bases, and 14 bases lay between the germline ends. This CDR3 is 14 amino acids long. CDR3 DNA: TGTGCCAGCAGCGTTTCCGGGAGCGGAGACGAGCAGTACTTC. Protein sequence: CASSVSGSGDEQYF.

The chain recombines TRBV6-1 with TRBJ1-1; 7 positions match TRBD1. Germline loops: CDR1 MNHNS, CDR2 SASEGT. The CDR3 spans 14 residues. Trimming took 6 bases from V and 8 from J; bases not matched to a gene: 12. CDR3 in DNA: TGTGCCAGCAGAGACACAGGGGTTTATTTCGAAGCTTTCTTT. Its translation is CASRDTGVYFEAFF.

This clone came up once. This chain uses TRBV27 with TRBJ2-7, with TRBD1 as a possible D gene (5 bases). CDR1 and CDR2 (germline): MNHEY, SMNVEV (reference sequence). The germline V and J ends were trimmed by 4 bases and 4 bases, with 11 bases remaining between them. The CDR3 covers 13 residues. The chain's CDR3 is CASSYQGGYEQYF. CDR3 nucleotide sequence: TGTGCCAGCAGTTACCAGGGTGGGTACGAGCAGTACTTC.

This rearrangement joins TRBV27 to TRBJ1-1; weak D call: TRBD1 (5 bases). The germline V gene has CDR1 MNHEY and CDR2 SMNVEV (reference sequence). With 3 bases removed from V and 4 bases from J, the gap between germline ends came to 12 bases. This CDR3 spans 14 amino acids. DNA for the CDR3: TGTGCCAGCAGTTTCGGGGGGGGAGGCACTGAAGCTTTCTTT. Its translation is CASSFGGGGTEAFF.

The V and J genes are TRBV27 and TRBJ1-2; a possible D gene is TRBD1 (6 bases). V lost 4 bases and J lost 4, with 7 bases in between. The CDR3 runs to 12 residues. Per the germline V gene, CDR1 is MNHEY and CDR2 is SMNVEV (reference sequence). CDR3 amino acids: CASSYRAYGYTF. The CDR3 region has the DNA TGTGCCAGCAGTTACAGGGCCTATGGCTACACCTTC.

This chain uses TRBV6-5 with TRBJ1-2; 7 bases align to TRBD1. Germline-derived CDR1 and CDR2 are MNHEY and SVGAGI. The CDR3 is 15 amino acids. V was clipped by 2 bases and J by 4 bases; unmatched bases: 7. This chain's CDR3 is CASSYTQGTLYGYTF. The CDR3 coding sequence is TGTGCCAGCAGTTACACACAGGGGACTCTCTATGGCTACACCTTC.

The chain carries TRBV13 and TRBJ1-2; D gene uncertain. Germline-derived CDR1 and CDR2 are PRHDT and FYEKMQ (reference sequence). The V and J ends lost 4 bases and 0 bases respectively, with 9 bases between them. There are 14 residues in the CDR3. The CDR3 DNA sequence: TGTGCCAGCAGCTCCCAGGAATCTAACTATGGCTACACCTTC. Translation: CASSSQESNYGYTF.

This clone was recorded once. The chain joins TRBV13 to TRBJ2-2, with TRBD1 identical over 7 bases. CDR3 length: 18 amino acids. From germline, CDR1 is PRHDT and CDR2 FYEKMQ (reference sequence). The trim removed 0 bases at V and 6 bases at J, leaving 13 bases unmatched. CDR3 nucleotide sequence: TGTGCCAGCAGCTTAGGCTTTTACAGGGGAGCGACACCCGGGGAGCTGTTTTTT. Its protein product is CASSLGFYRGATPGELFF.

The chain employs TRBV19 and TRBJ2-1, with 7 bases that match TRBD2. Germline V lookup: CDR1 LNHDA, CDR2 SQIVND (reference sequence). J lost 4 bases, V lost 2 bases, and 8 bases had no gene match. CDR3 length: 16 residues. The CDR3 is CASSISVGGEYNEQFF. CDR3 bases: TGTGCCAGTAGTATATCGGTGGGGGGGGAATACAATGAGCAGTTCTTC.

The CDR3 reads CATSRVGREGESYEQYF. CDR3 bases: TGTGCCACCAGCAGAGTAGGGCGGGAGGGGGAGTCCTACGAGCAGTACTTC. The chain links TRBV15 to TRBJ2-7; 9 bases map to TRBD2. With 1 base clipped from V and 1 base from J, the junction kept 8 bases outside the gene matches. This CDR3 comprises 17 residues. Germline V CDR1 and CDR2: LNHNV, YYDKDF (reference sequence).